The 17 T cell receptor beta chains in this list originate from one sample, sequenced in a study of early T cells in non-severe SARS-CoV-2 infection. TCRdb itself ran the 5' RACE reads through MiXCR, one entry per CDR3 protein. The profile shows 30,000 or so distinct CDR3 sequences, around 5.4% of them singletons. Sequencing used whole blood. The receptor source for this set is an adult who was a healthcare worker with PCR-confirmed SARS-CoV-2 infection or an uninfected control (not recorded which).

This clonotype was seen ten or more times. The J gene is TRBJ2-1, the V gene TRBV11-3, with 8 bases fitting TRBD2. The CDR3 has 15 residues. Per germline, CDR1 SGHNT and CDR2 YENEEA. V gave up 5 bases and J gave up 4 bases; unmatched junction bases: 7. The CDR3: CASSLGSGAYNEQFF. The CDR3 DNA follows: TGTGCCAGCAGCCTGGGTAGCGGGGCGTACAATGAGCAGTTCTTC.

Many counts were recorded for this clonotype. The chain joins TRBV29-1 to TRBJ1-2; the D is unclear. The ends were cut back, 8 bases at V and 1 base at J, with 17 bases in the middle. The CDR3 covers 14 residues. The germline gives CDR1 SQVTM, CDR2 ANQGSEA. For the CDR3, the DNA is TGCAGCACTTCGAAGAGGCTGAATAACTATGGCTACACCTTC. Its protein product is CSTSKRLNNYGYTF.

This clonotype was counted ten times or more. The chain links TRBV5-1 to TRBJ1-1; 8 bases match TRBD1. CDR1 is SGHRS, CDR2 YFSETQ, per germline. The CDR3 contains 16 residues. The ends lost 3 bases at V and 1 base at J; junction bases unmatched: 8. The chain's CDR3 is CASSWTGKRENTEAFF. The CDR3 DNA reads as TGCGCCAGCAGCTGGACAGGGAAGCGGGAGAACACTGAAGCTTTCTTT.

This clonotype was seen at least ten times. V and J are TRBV9 and TRBJ2-3; 12 positions agree with TRBD2. Germline CDR1 reads SGDLS; CDR2 reads YYNGEE. There are 16 residues in the CDR3. Trimming cost V 2 bases and J 4 bases; bases outside gene matches: 5. DNA for the CDR3: TGTGCCAGCAGCGTCCTAGCGGGAGGGCCGCCAGATACGCAGTATTTT. This translates into CASSVLAGGPPDTQYF.

This clonotype was picked up many times. The chain links TRBV5-1 to TRBJ2-4; D unresolved. CDR1 is SGHRS and CDR2 is YFSETQ in the germline V gene. V was clipped by 0 bases and J by 0 bases, with 7 bases between them. The length of the CDR3 is 15 residues. The CDR3 is CASSLEGIAKNIQYF. The CDR3 coding sequence is TGCGCCAGCAGCTTGGAAGGGATAGCCAAAAACATTCAGTACTTC.

This clonotype was recorded at least ten times. The V gene is TRBV30, the J gene TRBJ2-5; D tentatively fits TRBD1 or TRBD2 (5 bases each). V dropped 1 base and J dropped 5 bases, with 11 bases sitting between them. Germline values: CDR1 GTSNPN, CDR2 SVGIG (reference sequence). The CDR3 is made up of 13 amino acids. DNA for the CDR3: TGTGCCTGGAGTGCCCGCCGGGGCGAGACCCAGTACTTC. Translating it yields CAWSARRGETQYF.

A few counts support this clonotype. The gene calls are TRBV10-1 and TRBJ2-1; D is unclear. Germline CDR1 and CDR2: WNHNN and SYGVQD (reference sequence). The CDR3 is 13 residues long. V lost 5 bases and J lost 9, with 14 bases in between. The CDR3 sequence: CASSPLGNGEQFF. In nucleotides, the CDR3 is TGCGCCAGCAGTCCGCTAGGGAACGGTGAGCAGTTCTTC.

This clonotype has at least ten counts. This chain joins TRBV5-5 and TRBJ2-1; tentative D call: TRBD2 (5 bases). The CDR3 is 16 amino acids. From germline, CDR1 is SGHKS and CDR2 YYEKEE (reference sequence). The germline V and J ends were trimmed by 4 bases and 7 bases, with 21 bases remaining between them. This CDR3 is CASSTLRTGGGNEQFF. DNA of the CDR3: TGTGCCAGCAGCACTTTGCGGACTGGAGGTGGTAATGAGCAGTTCTTC.

In this sample, this clonotype turned up many times. The chain employs TRBV6-5 and TRBJ2-5; no definite D call. The CDR3 contains 12 residues. The germline V gene encodes CDR1 MNHEY and CDR2 SVGAGI. Between the trimmed V and J ends, which lost 6 bases and 5 bases, there was a span of 10 bases. The CDR3 DNA sequence: TGTGCCAGCAGCAACGGATTTGAGACCCAGTACTTC. It specifies CASSNGFETQYF.

This clonotype was seen only a few times. The chain carries TRBV5-1 and TRBJ2-3; no definite D call. Germline V gene sequence: CDR1 SGHRS, CDR2 YFSETQ. V was pared by 4 bases and J by 2 bases, with 11 bases between. This CDR3 is 14 amino acids long. Here the CDR3 reads CASSPVALTDTQYF. DNA for the CDR3: TGCGCCAGCAGCCCCGTTGCCCTCACAGATACGCAGTATTTT.

This clonotype was recorded at least ten times. The chain has TRBV28 and TRBJ2-4, with 7 positions matching TRBD2. V lost 4 bases and J lost 0; bases outside the gene matches: 3. Germline CDR1 is MDHEN and CDR2 is SYDVKM. CDR3 length: 15 residues. The CDR3 DNA reads as TGTGCCAGCAGTTCTAGCGGCCTAGCCAAAAACATTCAGTACTTC. This sequence encodes CASSSSGLAKNIQYF.

This clonotype was observed at least ten times. This rearrangement joins TRBV29-1 to TRBJ2-2; no firm D call. Trimming took off 2 bases at V and 10 bases at J, with 11 bases between the two ends. The germline gives CDR1 SQVTM, CDR2 ANQGSEA. This CDR3 contains 12 residues. For the CDR3, the DNA is TGCAGCGTTGAAAAGGGCCAGGAGGAGCTGTTTTTT. This encodes CSVEKGQEELFF.

This clonotype was found many times. V and J are TRBV5-6 and TRBJ2-7; 7 positions match TRBD1. Germline V CDR1 and CDR2: SGHDT, YYEEEE. The length of the CDR3 is 15 residues. After removal of 2 bases from V and 0 bases from J, the junction contained 5 bases not matched to a gene. The CDR3 loop is CASSFWDRPSYEQYF. Here the CDR3 DNA reads TGTGCCAGCAGCTTTTGGGACAGACCCTCCTACGAGCAGTACTTC.

This clonotype was counted many times. The gene calls are TRBV27 and TRBJ2-7, with D uncertain. The germline gives CDR1 MNHEY, CDR2 SMNVEV (reference sequence). Trimming cost V 0 bases and J 3 bases, with 12 bases left between them. This CDR3 is 15 amino acids long. The CDR3 coding sequence is TGTGCCAGCAGTTTATCGCAGGTTGTAAACTACGAGCAGTACTTC. It specifies CASSLSQVVNYEQYF.

This clonotype was observed a few times. The chain employs TRBV29-1 and TRBJ1-4; 7 bases align to TRBD1. Trimming removed 7 bases from V and 3 bases from J; junction bases left unmatched: 8. The CDR3 contains 14 residues. Germline V gene sequence: CDR1 SQVTM, CDR2 ANQGSEA. CDR3 region: CSAGGAFSNEKLFF. The CDR3 DNA reads TGCAGCGCAGGGGGGGCTTTCTCTAATGAAAAACTGTTTTTT.

In its sample, this clonotype was seen many times. A junction boundary mismatches the germline segment, possibly from a read error. The CDR3 nucleotides are TGCGCCAGCAGCTTGGTTCTAGCGGGTTCCCGGCAGCACTTC. Its translation is CASSLVLAGSRQHF. The rearrangement links TRBV5-1 to TRBJ2-5; 8 nucleotides align to TRBD2. This CDR3 has 14 amino acids. Germline values: CDR1 SGHRS, CDR2 YFSETQ.

This clonotype was recorded many times. This chain joins TRBV6-6 and TRBJ1-1; D is possibly TRBD1 (5 bases). The germline CDR1 and CDR2 sequences are MNHNY and SVGAGI (reference sequence). Trimming left V 2 bases short and J 5 bases short, with 21 bases between. The length of the CDR3 is 17 residues. The DNA for the CDR3 is TGTGCCAGCAGTTACCCCCCCCCGGGACGGGGAAGTACTGAAGCTTTCTTT. It specifies CASSYPPPGRGSTEAFF.